These 17 T cell receptor beta chains were sequenced from one sample in a study of T cell responses to AZD1222 COVID-19 vaccine listed by TCRdb under 2021. The time point label of this sample denotes: baseline before first vaccination. Library method: the immunoSEQ multiplex PCR assay. TCRdb obtained this table from immuneACCESS and retained in-frame rearrangements with V and J assigned. These tables miss some clones; where compared with another copy, unresolved V genes account for less than half of the shortfall, and the remainder is unexplained. The sample table lists 150,000 to 200,000 clones, 80% to 95% of them with a count of one. The ten top clones hold around 4.3% of the sample. The material was peripheral blood, obtained on day 0 of AZD1222 vaccination. The source of these receptors is an adult in good health.

This sequence joins TRBV30 and TRBJ1-1; D unresolved. The CDR3 loop spans 15 amino acids. Germline CDR1 is GTSNPN and CDR2 is SVGIG (reference sequence). V lost 0 bases and J 4 bases, leaving 15 bases between the germline ends. The CDR3 region is CAWSVQRWGVTEAFF. DNA of the CDR3: TGTGCCTGGAGTGTACAGCGTTGGGGTGTCACTGAAGCTTTCTTT. Based on the CDR3 plus reference TRBV30 and TRBJ1-1, the full variable domain is SQTIHQWPATLVQPVGSPLSLECTVEGTSNPNLYWYRQAAGRGLQLLFYSVGIGQISSEVPQNLSASRPQDRQFILSSKKLLLSDSGFYLCAWSVQRWGVTEAFFGQGTRLTVV.

V gene TRBV5-1 combines with J gene TRBJ1-1; D not certain. The CDR3 runs 13 residues. Germline V gene lookup returns CDR1 SGHRS and CDR2 YFSETQ. V lost 6 bases to trimming and J lost 0 bases, with 9 bases between them. DNA of the CDR3: TGCGCCAGCAAAGGCAGCCTGAACACTGAAGCTTTCTTT. This codes for CASKGSLNTEAFF.

This chain connects TRBV7-7 to TRBJ2-2, with TRBD2 as a possible D gene (6 bases). The CDR3 is made up of 15 amino acids. The V end was cut by 2 bases, the J end by 8 bases, with 15 bases between. Germline V gene sequence: CDR1 SSHAT, CDR2 FNYEAQ (reference sequence). The CDR3 loop is CASSLSGGVMGELFF. The CDR3, as DNA: TGTGCCAGCAGCTTATCTGGCGGGGTCATGGGGGAGCTGTTTTTT.

This chain links TRBV28 with TRBJ1-1; 10 nucleotides match TRBD1. The V gene's germline CDR1 is MDHEN and CDR2 SYDVKM. The CDR3 loop spans 14 amino acids. The J segment lost 7 bases and the V segment lost 4 bases, leaving 6 bases of the junction unmatched. The CDR3 loop is CASSSRDRGFEAFF. For the CDR3, the DNA is TGTGCCAGCAGTTCCCGGGACAGGGGTTTTGAAGCTTTCTTT.

The gene calls are TRBV6-1 and TRBJ1-2; D might be TRBD1 (5 bases). In germline, CDR1 is MNHNS, CDR2 SASEGT. The CDR3 runs to 15 residues. Trimming pared 3 bases from V and 1 base from J, leaving 12 bases between. The CDR3 coding sequence is TGTGCCAGCAGTGAGCAAGGGGATCTTAACTATGGCTACACCTTC. Encoded protein: CASSEQGDLNYGYTF.

The chain recombines TRBV5-4 with TRBJ2-3; D is undetermined. This CDR3 spans 13 amino acids. The V end was cut by 0 bases, the J end by 3 bases, with 5 bases between. Germline V gene lookup returns CDR1 SGHNT and CDR2 YYREEE (reference sequence). The CDR3 DNA follows: TGTGCCAGCAGCTTGGCCAGGACAGATACGCAGTATTTT. It is translated as CASSLARTDTQYF.

This clone has only a few counts. V and J are TRBV28 and TRBJ2-7; tentative D call: TRBD1 (5 bases). Germline lookup yields CDR1 MDHEN and CDR2 SYDVKM. V was clipped by 2 bases and J by 2 bases, with 13 bases between them. The CDR3 extends over 15 amino acids. CDR3 coding DNA: TGTGCCAGCAGTTTAAGGCCGAGCAGGGCCTACGAGCAGTACTTC. Protein sequence: CASSLRPSRAYEQYF.

The J gene is TRBJ1-1, the V gene TRBV6-1; D remains unclear. The V end lost 3 bases, the J end lost 4 bases, and 15 bases lay between the germline ends. The germline V gene encodes CDR1 MNHNS and CDR2 SASEGT. The CDR3 covers 15 residues. The chain's CDR3 is CASSDAGRARTEAFF. CDR3 in DNA: TGTGCCAGCAGTGACGCCGGAAGGGCGCGCACTGAAGCTTTCTTT.

V and J are TRBV10-3 and TRBJ2-3, with a possible D match to TRBD2 (7 bases). Germline V gives CDR1 ENHRY, CDR2 SYGVKD. The CDR3 extends over 16 amino acids. V gave up 0 bases and J gave up 3 bases, with 13 bases separating them. CDR3 DNA: TGTGCCATCAGTGAGTCTGTGGGGGGGGCGACAGATACGCAGTATTTT. It encodes CAISESVGGATDTQYF.

The chain is built from TRBV7-2 and TRBJ1-1; 7 nucleotides agree with TRBD1. J lost 0 bases, V lost 2 bases, and 3 bases had no gene match. The CDR3 totals 15 residues. CDR1 and CDR2 (germline): SGHTA, FQGNSA. The CDR3 nucleotides are TGTGCCAGCAGCTTACGGACAGGTATGAACACTGAAGCTTTCTTT. Protein: CASSLRTGMNTEAFF.

This chain joins TRBV27 and TRBJ1-2; maybe TRBD1 (6 bases). The CDR3 extends over 16 amino acids. CDR1 is MNHEY and CDR2 is SMNVEV in the germline V gene (reference sequence). The V end was cut by 3 bases, the J end by 4 bases, with 18 bases between. CDR3 sequence reads: CASSLGGGNPSYGYTF. Here the CDR3 DNA reads TGTGCCAGCAGTTTGGGGGGGGGCAACCCCTCCTATGGCTACACCTTC.

The V and J genes are TRBV7-6 and TRBJ1-6; D is possibly TRBD1 (6 bases). This CDR3 region has 15 residues. V was clipped by 2 bases and J by 5 bases, with 10 bases between them. CDR1 and CDR2 (germline): SGHVS, FNYEAQ. Here the CDR3 DNA reads TGTGCCAGCAGCTTATCCCGGACAGATAATTCACCCCTCCACTTT. Its protein product is CASSLSRTDNSPLHF.

The chain carries TRBV2 and TRBJ2-7; unclear D gene. The germline V gene encodes CDR1 SNHLY and CDR2 FYNNEI. The CDR3 length is 13 residues. Deletions cut 8 bases from V and 7 bases from J, with 18 bases between. The CDR3 nucleotides read TGTGCCAGCCAGTTGGACCGGTTCGGGGAGCAGTACTTC. It codes for CASQLDRFGEQYF.

V is TRBV5-4 and J is TRBJ2-3, with TRBD1 matching over 7 bases. The CDR3 sequence is 15 residues long. With 4 bases clipped from V and 1 base from J, the junction kept 6 bases outside the gene matches. Germline V gives CDR1 SGHNT, CDR2 YYREEE (reference sequence). For the CDR3, the DNA is TGTGCCAGCAGCCCCGGGACAGATCGCACAGATACGCAGTATTTT. This gives the protein CASSPGTDRTDTQYF.

CDR3 in DNA: TGTGCCAGCAGCCAAGATCACAGGGCCGGCTACACCTTC. Encoded protein: CASSQDHRAGYTF. The chain recombines TRBV3-1 (or the pseudogene TRBV3-2) with TRBJ1-2, with D possibly being TRBD1 (6 bases). The germline CDR1 and CDR2 sequences are LGHDT and YNNKEL (reference sequence). The CDR3 loop spans 13 amino acids. The ends were cut back, 0 bases at V and 8 bases at J, with 10 bases in the middle.

The chain joins TRBV5-4 to TRBJ1-2; no firm D call. From germline, CDR1 is SGHNT and CDR2 YYREEE (reference sequence). Trimming stripped 5 bases from V and 4 bases from J, with 15 bases between. CDR3 size: 14 residues. This CDR3 is CASRKDRLVYGYTF. CDR3 coding DNA: TGTGCCAGCAGGAAGGACCGCCTGGTCTATGGCTACACCTTC.

The chain recombines TRBV3-1 (or the pseudogene TRBV3-2) with TRBJ1-4; 7 positions match TRBD1. Per the germline V gene, CDR1 is LGHDT and CDR2 is YNNKEL (reference sequence). CDR3 length: 15 amino acids. Trimming took 5 bases from V and 6 from J; bases not matched to a gene: 9. CDR3 in DNA: TGTGCCAGCAGCAGACGGGACAGATGGGATGAAAAACTGTTTTTT. Its translation: CASSRRDRWDEKLFF.